This T cell receptor beta chain was observed in a study of blood T cell repertoires in COVID-19. About the research overall: Samples of COVID-19 (acute and convalescent) were obtained from the United States, Italy and Spain.

On this clone itself: Other DNA sequences from this sample encode an identical CDR3 as well.

Methods used by the authors: Reference gene primers were amplified, and this amplification served to estimate nucleated cell counts. Libraries were prepared by immunoSEQ multiplex PCR; TCRdb keeps only in-frame clonotypes and omits some of them. D and trimming come from the DNA, and the V and J calls and clone size come from that table. The sample carries 150,000 to 200,000 clones, 81% recorded once. Sequenced: peripheral blood. This clonotype was obtained from a man in his 60s with active or convalescent COVID-19.

The CDR3 DNA is TGCGCCAGCAGCTTGGGGCGGGACTACGAGCAGTACTTC. As protein: CASSLGRDYEQYF. The chain employs TRBV5-1 and TRBJ2-7, with D perhaps TRBD2 (6 bases). The CDR3 contains 13 residues. The ends were cut back, 0 bases at V and 3 bases at J, with 7 bases in the middle. Germline CDR1 SGHRS, CDR2 YFSETQ.